The 14 T cell receptor beta chains in this list originate from one sample, sequenced in a study of T cell repertoires in cytomegalovirus infection (dated by TCRdb to the late 2010s). The sample's treatment or condition label is to be understood as: in vitro stimulation with specific CMV peptide epitopes to enrich CMV-specific T cells. No antigen has been assigned to these receptors. Sequencing instrument: Illumina HiSeq 1500. TCRdb reprocessing: public reads trimmed at Q25 with fastp, clones called with MiXCR, in-frame beta chains kept. Entries are consolidated by CDR3 protein sequence, retaining the most common genes and DNA. For this sample the table gives around 570,000 distinct CDR3 sequences, of which around 40% were detected only once. Of the sample, 48% is held by the ten largest clones. The sample here was cultured PBMCs, taken from culture after CMV antigen stimulation. These receptors were collected from a human donor in good health (CMV status not recorded). Some clones in this sample may be carry-over from other donors' samples.

This clonotype was seen a handful of times. J is TRBJ2-5 and V is TRBV7-2; D not resolved. CDR3 length equals 13 residues. Germline assignment: CDR1 SGHTA and CDR2 FQGNSA. Trimming stripped 3 bases from V and 1 base from J, with 6 bases between. CDR3 coding DNA: TGTGCCAGCAGCTTCAAGGTCCAAGAGACCCAGTACTTC. Protein sequence: CASSFKVQETQYF.

The chain recombines TRBV6-1 with TRBJ2-1; tentative D call: TRBD1 (6 bases). V was trimmed by 5 bases and J by 15 bases, leaving 14 bases between them. Looked up from germline, CDR1 is MNHNS and CDR2 is SASEGT. The CDR3 spans 11 residues. The CDR3 sequence: CASSQGTKGFF. As DNA, the CDR3 is TGTGCCAGCAGTCAGGGGACCAAGGGGTTCTTC.

This sequence joins TRBV7-2 and TRBJ2-5; D not certain. Deletions cut 5 bases from V and 2 bases from J, with 15 bases between. Per germline, CDR1 SGHTA and CDR2 FQGNSA. The CDR3 extends over 15 amino acids. The CDR3 nucleotides are TGTGCCAGCAGCACCTTCGGGTACAAACAAGAGACCCAGTACTTC. This encodes CASSTFGYKQETQYF. The full variable domain, completed using reference TRBV7-2 and TRBJ2-5, is GAGVSQSPSNKVTEKGKDVELRCDPISGHTALYWYRQSLGQGLEFLIYFQGNSAPDKSGLPSDRFSAERTGGSVSTLTIQRTQQEDSAVYLCASSTFGYKQETQYFGPGTRLLVL.

This clonotype was picked up a small number of times. This chain joins TRBV10-3 and TRBJ2-1; 8 bases are shared with TRBD2. In germline, CDR1 is ENHRY, CDR2 SYGVKD. The junction had 4 bases not matched to a gene; V was cut back by 7 bases and J by 5 bases. This CDR3 contains 13 residues. The CDR3 DNA follows: TGTGCCATCATGCGGGAGGCTAACAATGAGCAGTTCTTC. Encoded protein: CAIMREANNEQFF.

V usage is TRBV5-1 and J usage is TRBJ2-3; TRBD2 is a possible D gene (6 bases). Germline CDR1 SGHRS, CDR2 YFSETQ. The CDR3 has 17 residues. V lost 0 bases to trimming and J lost 4 bases, with 18 bases between them. CDR3 sequence reads: CASSLVDIGRSADTQYF. The CDR3, as DNA: TGCGCCAGCAGCTTGGTCGACATAGGGAGGAGCGCAGATACGCAGTATTTT. The full variable domain, with the rest looked up from reference TRBV5-1 and TRBJ2-3, is KAGVTQTPRYLIKTRGQQVTLSCSPISGHRSVSWYQQTPGQGLQFLFEYFSETQRNKGNFPGRFSGRQFSNSRSEMNVSTLELGDSALYLCASSLVDIGRSADTQYFGPGTRLTVL.

This clonotype has at least ten counts. The rearrangement links TRBV7-2 to TRBJ2-5, with D hard to call. The CDR3 is 14 residues long. Germline V gives CDR1 SGHTA, CDR2 FQGNSA. V shed 10 bases and J shed 5 bases, with 20 bases lying between them. CDR3 bases: TGTGCCACTAAGATGGCAGAGACGAGGGAGACCCAGTACTTC. Translated, it gives CATKMAETRETQYF.

The chain couples TRBV6-1 to TRBJ2-1, with 9 nucleotides matching TRBD2. Germline CDR1 and CDR2: MNHNS and SASEGT. V lost 2 bases, J lost 5 bases, and 10 bases stayed unmatched. The CDR3 runs to 17 residues. The CDR3 nucleotides are TGTGCCAGCAGTGAATGGGGTGAGCTAGCGGGACACAATGAGCAGTTCTTC. Translation: CASSEWGELAGHNEQFF.

This chain links TRBV6-2 or TRBV6-3 with TRBJ2-2; D gene uncertain. V was pared by 1 base and J by 5 bases, with 8 bases between. CDR3 length: 14 amino acids. Germline CDR1 and CDR2: MNHEY and SVGEGT. The chain's CDR3 is CASSYFLGTGELFF. The CDR3 DNA is TGTGCCAGCAGTTACTTCCTAGGGACCGGGGAGCTGTTTTTT.

The chain carries TRBV7-4 and TRBJ2-4; possibly TRBD1 for D (5 bases). V was trimmed by 3 bases and J by 12 bases, leaving 12 bases between them. The CDR3 contains 12 residues. Germline V CDR1 and CDR2: SGHVT, SQSDAQ. The CDR3 is CASSFTQGAQYF. The CDR3 coding sequence is TGTGCCAGCAGCTTCACTCAGGGTGCTCAGTACTTC.

This chain joins TRBV6-2 or TRBV6-3 and TRBJ2-3, with D perhaps matching TRBD2 (5 bases). The V gene lost 4 bases and the J gene lost 2 bases, with 10 bases spanning the gap. Germline V CDR1 and CDR2: MNHEY, SVGEGT. This CDR3 spans 14 amino acids. The CDR3 spells CASSFSRATDTQYF. CDR3 coding DNA: TGTGCCAGCAGTTTTTCGCGGGCCACAGATACGCAGTATTTT.

This chain links TRBV7-4 with TRBJ1-1; D gene ambiguous. V dropped 1 base and J dropped 2 bases, with 11 bases sitting between them. The CDR3 is 15 amino acids. Germline V lookup: CDR1 SGHVT, CDR2 SQSDAQ. The CDR3 region has the DNA TGTGCCAGCAGCTTAGTTAGGGAACGAAACACTGAAGCTTTCTTT. Protein sequence: CASSLVRERNTEAFF.

The rearrangement links TRBV7-2 to TRBJ2-7; 10 bases are shared with TRBD2. Trimming cost V 5 bases and J 3 bases; bases outside gene matches: 7. Germline V CDR1 and CDR2: SGHTA, FQGNSA. The CDR3 contains 15 residues. CDR3 region: CASSAPGTSVYEQYF. The DNA of the CDR3 is TGTGCCAGCAGCGCACCCGGGACTAGCGTCTACGAGCAGTACTTC.

V is TRBV14 and J is TRBJ2-5; D is uncertain. The CDR3 has 12 residues. V lost 2 bases to trimming and J lost 5 bases, with 6 bases between them. CDR1 is SGHDN, CDR2 FVKESK, per germline. CDR3 nucleotides: TGTGCCAGCAGCCAATTCAGGGAGACCCAGTACTTC. It codes for CASSQFRETQYF.

This chain connects TRBV28 to TRBJ1-6; D is ambiguous. Germline values: CDR1 MDHEN, CDR2 SYDVKM. V lost 5 bases to trimming and J lost 7 bases, with 18 bases between them. This CDR3 region has 16 residues. This CDR3 reads CASSLIGAGRNSPLHF. CDR3 coding DNA: TGTGCCAGCAGTCTTATAGGTGCAGGTAGAAATTCACCCCTCCACTTT.